This paragraph covers one T cell receptor (beta chain) sequence. Its target is unknown. Germline CDR1 is SGHRS and CDR2 is YFSETQ. The CDR3 runs 14 residues. Trimming shortened V by 6 bases and J by 0 bases, and 10 bases separated the two germline ends. The data belong to a study of brain T cells in children with intractable seizures. Overall study findings and caveats: Patients' HCMV serostatus was unknown; virus specificity rests on CDR3 similarity alone. Absence of clones before surgery may stem from lower sequencing depth.

Sequencing was performed with immunoSEQ multiplex PCR; in TCRdb, only in-frame clones are kept and a portion is missing. The table shows about 340,000 clones, with about 94% occurring only once. The sample's time point: blood from clinic visit 5 months post-surgery; TSC patient then seizure free. Surgery cases with the highest brain T cell transcript signatures were chosen for sequencing. Patients received at least one anti-epileptic drug before surgery. Sequenced here: peripheral blood, sampled 4 to 6 months after surgery. This chain links TRBV5-1 with TRBJ1-5, with D unclear. The sequence came from a boy less than two years old with tuberous sclerosis and intractable seizures. The CDR3, as DNA: TGCGCCAGCATCGGGTGGGATAGCAATCAGCCCCAGCATTTT. Amino acids: CASIGWDSNQPQHF.